The clone carrying this T cell receptor (beta chain) showed up many times. MiXCR, run by TCRdb on the RT-PCR reads, gives a single entry per CDR3 protein. Of some 200,000 distinct CDR3 sequences in the sample, 9.5% to 15% were seen once. The record originates from a study of response to subunit inactivated influenza vaccine. This CDR3 has 12 amino acids. The germline V and J ends were trimmed by 2 bases and 5 bases, with 7 bases remaining between them. The germline CDR1 and CDR2 sequences are MNHEY and SMNVEV (reference sequence). These data were also filed under a second study, of T cells expressing NK-cell markers. From that second work: 5'RACE template switching with UMIs generated TCR beta cDNA. TCR beta repertoires came from sorted CD3+CD56+NKG2C+, CD3+CD56+NKG2C- and CD3+CD56-NKG2C+ T cells. One of the eight sequenced donors was seronegative, whereas the other seven were HCMV-seropositive. What remained unclear was the HCMV specificity of expanded NKG2C+ T cell clones.

This sample comprised CD8+ T cells sorted from PBMCs, obtained about 12 days after vaccination. The clonotype comes from a man aged 50 to 59 who received an inactivated influenza vaccine. This sequence joins TRBV27 and TRBJ2-7, with D possibly matching TRBD1 (6 bases). In DNA form, the CDR3 reads TGTGCCAGCAGTTTAACAGGGAACGAGCAGTACTTC. Protein sequence: CASSLTGNEQYF.